This is a list of T cell receptor beta chains from one sample in a study of sequential checkpoint blockade in melanoma. Clones were read by immunoSEQ multiplex PCR, and TCRdb kept only the in-frame ones, dropping some. Among about 22,000 clones, around two thirds were seen once, and the ten largest hold around 19%. The sequencing here drew on CD8+ T cells sorted from blood (inferred from file names), taken from a patient given nivolumab and ipilimumab in sequence. Source of these receptors: a human donor with melanoma. Both conserved end residues are part of each CDR3. D genes are given only for firm matches. Not all rows give a size; the values are once, few, many and, for expanded clones, a class.

abundance	v_gene	j_gene	d_gene	CDR3aa	CDR3nt
once	TRBV7-6	TRBJ1-1	TRBD1	CASSWGGQGATEAFF	TGTGCCAGCAGCTGGGGGGGACAGGGGGCGACTGAAGCTTTCTTT
NA	TRBV6-5	TRBJ1-2	TRBD1	CASSPTGGDYGHTF	TGTGCCAGCAGCCCGACAGGGGGCGACTATGGCCACACCTTC
NA	TRBV5-4	TRBJ1-3	TRBD1	CASSSGQGPGNTIYF	TGTGCCAGCAGCTCGGGACAGGGGCCCGGAAACACCATATATTTT
NA	TRBV12-5	TRBJ2-5	TRBD2	CASGSTSGGETQYF	TGTGCTAGTGGTAGCACTAGCGGGGGAGAGACCCAGTACTTC
NA	TRBV5-4	TRBJ2-4	TRBD1	CASSAAGGRRNIQYF	TGTGCCAGCAGCGCCGCAGGGGGTCGGAGAAACATTCAGTACTTC
few	TRBV27	TRBJ2-7	NA	CASSPLASADEQYF	TGTGCCAGCAGCCCCTTAGCGTCAGCGGACGAGCAGTACTTC
NA	TRBV7-9	TRBJ1-2	TRBD1	CASSAPRTGSFYGYTF	TGTGCCAGCAGCGCTCCAAGGACAGGGTCTTTCTATGGCTACACCTTC
NA	TRBV13	TRBJ1-3	NA	CASSFGTGASGNTIYF	TGTGCCAGCAGCTTCGGCACAGGTGCCTCTGGAAACACCATATATTTT
NA	TRBV7-9	TRBJ2-5	TRBD1	CASSSTRTGRQETQYF	TGTGCCAGCAGCTCGACTCGGACAGGGAGGCAAGAGACCCAGTACTTC
few	TRBV19	TRBJ2-7	TRBD1	CASSTDRGSGYEQYF	TGTGCCAGTAGTACCGACAGGGGATCCGGCTACGAGCAGTACTTC
NA	TRBV7-3	TRBJ2-3	TRBD2	CASSLILAGGDTQYF	TGTGCCAGCAGCTTAATACTAGCGGGGGGCGATACGCAGTATTTT
NA	TRBV9	TRBJ2-2	TRBD2	CASSGIGGTGELFF	TGTGCCAGCAGCGGAATCGGGGGGACCGGGGAGCTGTTTTTT
NA	TRBV19	TRBJ2-1	TRBD1	CASSIVRTGAMNEQFF	TGTGCCAGTAGTATAGTCAGGACAGGGGCGATGAATGAGCAGTTCTTC
NA	TRBV7-2	TRBJ1-1	TRBD1	CASSLVQGAGTEAFF	TGTGCCAGCAGCTTAGTGCAGGGGGCAGGCACTGAAGCTTTCTTT
NA	TRBV7-9	TRBJ1-1	NA	CASSTDSQNTEAFF	TGTGCCAGCAGCACAGACAGCCAGAACACTGAAGCTTTCTTT
NA	TRBV19	TRBJ1-1	NA	CASGDPTEAFF	TGTGCCAGCGGGGATCCCACTGAAGCTTTCTTT
NA	TRBV7-9	TRBJ2-7	NA	CASSLVGKSYEQYF	TGTGCCAGCAGCTTAGTGGGCAAGTCCTACGAGCAGTACTTC
NA	TRBV5-6	TRBJ2-1	TRBD2	CASSPTLAGLYNEQFF	TGTGCCAGCAGCCCCACGCTAGCGGGGCTTTACAATGAGCAGTTCTTC
NA	TRBV5-6	TRBJ2-7	NA	CASSFPRGHYEQYF	TGTGCCAGCAGCTTCCCCCGGGGTCACTACGAGCAGTACTTC
NA	TRBV27	TRBJ2-1	TRBD2	CASSLLAGEGNEQFF	TGTGCCAGCAGCCTACTAGCGGGGGAGGGAAATGAGCAGTTCTTC
NA	TRBV5-6	TRBJ2-1	NA	CASSYDLANEQFF	TGTGCCAGCAGTTACGACCTAGCGAATGAGCAGTTCTTC
NA	TRBV4-1	TRBJ2-1	TRBD2	CASSPPLTSADEQFF	TGCGCCAGCAGCCCCCCCCTCACTAGCGCCGATGAGCAGTTCTTC
NA	TRBV7-8	TRBJ2-7	NA	CASSSGGSYEQYF	TGTGCCAGCAGCTCTGGGGGGTCCTACGAGCAGTACTTC
NA	TRBV25-1	TRBJ1-3	NA	CASSEGGNSGNTIYF	TGTGCCAGCAGTGAAGGGGGGAACTCTGGAAACACCATATATTTT
NA	TRBV7-8	TRBJ1-3	TRBD1	CASSLVGGRQGTGNTIYF	TGTGCCAGCAGCTTAGTAGGGGGACGACAGGGCACTGGAAACACCATATATTTT
NA	TRBV5-4	TRBJ2-2	TRBD1	CASSVLQGALTGELFF	TGTGCCAGCAGTGTACTACAGGGGGCCTTAACCGGGGAGCTGTTTTTT
NA	TRBV5-6	TRBJ2-3	TRBD1	CATQITGGPTDTQYF	TGTGCCACCCAAATAACAGGGGGCCCCACAGATACGCAGTATTTT
NA	TRBV6-5	TRBJ2-1	TRBD2	CASSWLAGGYNEQFF	TGTGCCAGCAGTTGGCTAGCGGGGGGTTACAATGAGCAGTTCTTC
once	TRBV21-1	TRBJ2-5	NA	CASPVNRGQETQYF	TGTGCCAGCCCGGTTAACAGGGGGCAAGAGACCCAGTACTTC
many	TRBV7-9	TRBJ2-5	NA	CASSPGETQYF	TGTGCCAGCAGCCCCGGGGAGACCCAGTACTTC
NA	TRBV19	TRBJ2-1	TRBD2	CASSIRTSGGEQFF	TGTGCCAGTAGTATCAGGACTAGCGGGGGTGAGCAGTTCTTC
NA	TRBV28	TRBJ2-4	NA	CASSPAGGNIQYF	TGTGCCAGCAGCCCGGCGGGCGGAAACATTCAGTACTTC
NA	TRBV5-4	TRBJ1-5	NA	CASSLVTGGQPQHF	TGTGCCAGCAGCTTGGTGACTGGAGGCCAGCCCCAGCATTTT
few	TRBV28	TRBJ1-1	NA	CASTTDSMNTEAFF	TGTGCCAGCACCACGGACAGTATGAACACTGAAGCTTTCTTT
few	TRBV28	TRBJ2-1	TRBD2	CASSLSGGRGSDEQFF	TGTGCCAGCAGCCTGTCGGGGGGGCGCGGGTCTGATGAGCAGTTCTTC
NA	TRBV27	TRBJ1-5	NA	CASSFRDGEPQHF	TGTGCCAGCAGTTTCAGGGATGGGGAGCCCCAGCATTTT
NA	TRBV4-1	TRBJ2-7	TRBD1	CASSQDGQGAREQYF	TGCGCCAGCAGCCAAGATGGACAGGGGGCCAGGGAGCAGTACTTC
NA	TRBV7-9	TRBJ2-7	NA	CASSADQGRVWWEQYF	TGTGCCAGCAGCGCCGACCAGGGCAGGGTATGGTGGGAGCAGTACTTC
NA	TRBV15	TRBJ2-3	TRBD2	CATSGGLTDTQYF	TGTGCCACCAGCGGGGGACTAACAGATACGCAGTATTTT
NA	TRBV7-9	TRBJ2-5	NA	CASSLPRGREETQYF	TGTGCCAGCAGCTTACCCCGGGGAAGGGAAGAGACCCAGTACTTC
NA	TRBV6-5	TRBJ2-6	NA	CASSQVGSGANVLTF	TGTGCCAGCAGTCAGGTGGGCTCTGGGGCCAACGTCCTGACTTTC
few	TRBV9	TRBJ1-5	NA	CASSVVGVPAQHF	TGTGCCAGCAGCGTAGTGGGCGTGCCAGCCCAGCATTTT
NA	TRBV7-8	TRBJ2-1	TRBD2	CASSGRLAGGSSYNEQFF	TGTGCCAGCAGCGGGAGACTAGCGGGGGGCAGCTCCTACAATGAGCAGTTCTTC
NA	TRBV7-8	TRBJ2-7	TRBD1	CASSVSGTGALEQYF	TGTGCCAGCAGCGTATCCGGGACAGGGGCCCTGGAGCAGTACTTC